This T cell receptor beta chain originates from a study of vaccination and CD4 T cells after COVID-19. About the research overall: Nasal swab PCR had shown SARS-CoV-2 positivity in the convalescent patients (roughly 10 mild cases, one severe case). Post-COVID specimens were obtained a median about 100 days after diagnosis (range 35 to 161). Study-wide findings and caveats: In convalescent patients, a median about 90% of reactive clones appeared only post-vaccination.

TCRdb passed the PCR reads through MiXCR, listing each CDR3 protein once. The sample has tens of thousands of distinct CDR3 sequences; around 50% are singletons. Turning to this clonotype: Its target is unknown.

Positive PCR tests dated from March to December 2020, predating US Alpha, Beta and Delta variants. Trimming took 6 bases from V and 3 from J; bases not matched to a gene: 11. This CDR3 comprises 17 residues. The V gene's germline CDR1 is MNHNS and CDR2 SASEGT. The chain recombines TRBV6-1 with TRBJ1-5; 10 bases align to TRBD1. Sequencing used CD4+ T cells from blood, obtained before SARS-CoV-2 vaccination. The receptor comes from a human donor who had recovered from COVID-19. CDR3 in DNA: TGTGCCAGCAGGGAGACAGGGGGCGCGGCTCCCAATCAGCCCCAGCATTTT. Protein: CASRETGGAAPNQPQHF.